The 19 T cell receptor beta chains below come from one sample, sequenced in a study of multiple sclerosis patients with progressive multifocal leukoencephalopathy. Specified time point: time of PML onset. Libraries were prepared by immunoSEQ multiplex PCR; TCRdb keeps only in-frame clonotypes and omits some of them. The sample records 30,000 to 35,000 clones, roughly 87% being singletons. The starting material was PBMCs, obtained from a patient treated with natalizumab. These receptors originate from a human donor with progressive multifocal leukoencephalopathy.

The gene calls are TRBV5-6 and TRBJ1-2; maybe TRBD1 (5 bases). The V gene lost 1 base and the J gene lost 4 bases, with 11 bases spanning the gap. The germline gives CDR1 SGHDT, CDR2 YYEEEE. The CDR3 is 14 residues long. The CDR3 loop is CASSLMGPAYGYTF. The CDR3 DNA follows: TGTGCCAGCAGCTTGATGGGGCCCGCCTATGGCTACACCTTC.

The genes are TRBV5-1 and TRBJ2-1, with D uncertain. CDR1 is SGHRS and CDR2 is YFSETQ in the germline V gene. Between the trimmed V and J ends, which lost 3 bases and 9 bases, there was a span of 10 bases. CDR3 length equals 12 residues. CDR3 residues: CASSWGQVEQFF. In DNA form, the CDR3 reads TGCGCCAGCAGCTGGGGTCAAGTTGAGCAGTTCTTC.

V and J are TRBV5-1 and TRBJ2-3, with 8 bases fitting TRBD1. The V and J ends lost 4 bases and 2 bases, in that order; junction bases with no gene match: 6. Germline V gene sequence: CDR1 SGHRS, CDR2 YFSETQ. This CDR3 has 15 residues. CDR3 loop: CASSQPTGDTDTQYF. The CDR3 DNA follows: TGCGCCAGCAGCCAACCGACAGGGGACACAGATACGCAGTATTTT. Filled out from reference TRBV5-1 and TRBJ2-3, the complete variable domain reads KAGVTQTPRYLIKTRGQQVTLSCSPISGHRSVSWYQQTPGQGLQFLFEYFSETQRNKGNFPGRFSGRQFSNSRSEMNVSTLELGDSALYLCASSQPTGDTDTQYFGPGTRLTVL.

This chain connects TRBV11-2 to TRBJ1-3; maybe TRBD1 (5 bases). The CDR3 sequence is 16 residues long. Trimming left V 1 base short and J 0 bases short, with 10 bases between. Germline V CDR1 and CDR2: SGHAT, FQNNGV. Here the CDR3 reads CASSLVAGSSGNTIYF. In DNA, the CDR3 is TGTGCCAGCAGCTTAGTGGCAGGGAGCTCTGGAAACACCATATATTTT.

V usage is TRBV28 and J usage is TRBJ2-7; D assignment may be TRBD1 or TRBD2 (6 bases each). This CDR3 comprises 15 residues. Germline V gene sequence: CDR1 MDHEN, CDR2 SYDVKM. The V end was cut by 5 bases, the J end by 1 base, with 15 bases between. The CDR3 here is CASSNREAPSYEQYF. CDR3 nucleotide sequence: TGTGCCAGCAGTAACAGGGAGGCCCCATCCTACGAGCAGTACTTC.

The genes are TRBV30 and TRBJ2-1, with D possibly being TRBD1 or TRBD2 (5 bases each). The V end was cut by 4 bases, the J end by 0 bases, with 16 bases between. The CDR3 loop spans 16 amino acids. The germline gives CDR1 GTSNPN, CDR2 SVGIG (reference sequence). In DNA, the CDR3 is TGTGCCTGGATCTCGGGGCGGGCTAGCTCCTACAATGAGCAGTTCTTC. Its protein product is CAWISGRASSYNEQFF. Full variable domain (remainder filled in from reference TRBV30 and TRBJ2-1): SQTIHQWPATLVQPVGSPLSLECTVEGTSNPNLYWYRQAAGRGLQLLFYSVGIGQISSEVPQNLSASRPQDRQFILSSKKLLLSDSGFYLCAWISGRASSYNEQFFGPGTRLTVL.

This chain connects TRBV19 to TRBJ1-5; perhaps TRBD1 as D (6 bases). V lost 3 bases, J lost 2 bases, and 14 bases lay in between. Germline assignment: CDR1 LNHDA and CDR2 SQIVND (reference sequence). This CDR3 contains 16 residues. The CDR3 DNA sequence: TGTGCCAGTAGTATTAGGGGGAATGTGGGCAATCAGCCCCAGCATTTT. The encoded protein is CASSIRGNVGNQPQHF.

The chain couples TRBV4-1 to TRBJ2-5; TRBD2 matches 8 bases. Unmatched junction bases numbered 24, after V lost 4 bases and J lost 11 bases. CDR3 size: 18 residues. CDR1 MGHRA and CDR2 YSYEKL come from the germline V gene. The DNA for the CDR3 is TGCGCCAGCAGCCCCCGGGGGTTCTTGCAGCGGGAGTGGCAAGAGCAGTACTTC. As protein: CASSPRGFLQREWQEQYF.

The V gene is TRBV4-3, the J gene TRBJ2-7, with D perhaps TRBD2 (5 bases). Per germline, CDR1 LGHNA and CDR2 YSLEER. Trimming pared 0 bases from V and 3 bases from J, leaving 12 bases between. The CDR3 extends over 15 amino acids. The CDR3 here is CASSQESLASYEQYF. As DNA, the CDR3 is TGCGCCAGCAGCCAAGAGTCGCTAGCTAGCTACGAGCAGTACTTC.

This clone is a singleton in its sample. The CDR3 reads CASSLGYRAEQFF. The CDR3, as DNA: TGCGCCAGCAGCTTGGGGTATCGAGCCGAGCAGTTCTTC. This sequence joins TRBV5-1 and TRBJ2-1; no firm D call. This CDR3 is built from 13 residues. Germline V gives CDR1 SGHRS, CDR2 YFSETQ. The ends were cut back, 0 bases at V and 10 bases at J, with 11 bases in the middle.

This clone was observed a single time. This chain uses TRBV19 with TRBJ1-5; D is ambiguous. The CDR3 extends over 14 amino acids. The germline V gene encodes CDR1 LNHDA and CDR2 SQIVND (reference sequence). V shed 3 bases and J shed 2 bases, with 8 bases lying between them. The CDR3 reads CASSIGGRNQPQHF. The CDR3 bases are TGTGCCAGTAGTATCGGAGGGCGCAATCAGCCCCAGCATTTT.

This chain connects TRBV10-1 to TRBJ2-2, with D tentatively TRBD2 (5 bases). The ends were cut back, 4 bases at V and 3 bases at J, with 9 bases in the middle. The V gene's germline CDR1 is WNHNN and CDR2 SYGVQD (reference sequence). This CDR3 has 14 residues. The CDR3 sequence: CASSAGSHTGELFF. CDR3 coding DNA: TGCGCCAGCAGTGCGGGATCCCACACCGGGGAGCTGTTTTTT.

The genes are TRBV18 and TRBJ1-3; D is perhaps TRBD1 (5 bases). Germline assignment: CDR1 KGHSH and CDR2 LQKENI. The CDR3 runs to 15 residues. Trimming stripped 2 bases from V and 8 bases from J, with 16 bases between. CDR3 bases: TGTGCCAGCTCACCAATGTCTCCAGGGCGAGACACCATATATTTT. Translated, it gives CASSPMSPGRDTIYF. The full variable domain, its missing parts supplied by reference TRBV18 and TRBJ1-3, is NAGVMQNPRHLVRRRGQEARLRCSPMKGHSHVYWYRQLPEEGLKFMVYLQKENIIDESGMPKERFSAEFPKEGPSILRIQQVVRGDSAAYFCASSPMSPGRDTIYFGEGSWLTVV.

Written as DNA, the CDR3 is TGCAGCGTTAAAACCAGGGGCGGTGAGCAGTTCTTC. This gives the protein CSVKTRGGEQFF. The chain carries TRBV29-1 and TRBJ2-1; D is possibly TRBD1 (6 bases). The CDR3 has 12 residues. The V end lost 5 bases, the J end lost 9 bases, and 14 bases lay between the germline ends. Per the germline V gene, CDR1 is SQVTM and CDR2 is ANQGSEA.

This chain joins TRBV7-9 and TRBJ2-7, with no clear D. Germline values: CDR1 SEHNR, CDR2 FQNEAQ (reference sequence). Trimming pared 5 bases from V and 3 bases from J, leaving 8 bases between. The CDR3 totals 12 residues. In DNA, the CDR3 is TGTGCCAGCAGCGAAAGGAACTACGAGCAGTACTTC. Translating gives CASSERNYEQYF.

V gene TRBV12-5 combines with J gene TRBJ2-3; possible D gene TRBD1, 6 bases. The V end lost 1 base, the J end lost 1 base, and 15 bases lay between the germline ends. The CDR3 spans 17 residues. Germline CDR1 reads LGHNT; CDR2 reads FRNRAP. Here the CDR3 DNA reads TGTGCTAGTGGTTTGGGCTACAGGGTTGGGGGCACAGATACGCAGTATTTT. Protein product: CASGLGYRVGGTDTQYF.

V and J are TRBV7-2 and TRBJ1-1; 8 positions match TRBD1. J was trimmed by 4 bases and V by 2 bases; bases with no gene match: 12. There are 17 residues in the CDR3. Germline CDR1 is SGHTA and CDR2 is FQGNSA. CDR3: CASSLRGQAPGATEAFF. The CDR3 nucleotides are TGTGCCAGCAGCTTAAGGGGACAGGCGCCGGGGGCCACTGAAGCTTTCTTT.

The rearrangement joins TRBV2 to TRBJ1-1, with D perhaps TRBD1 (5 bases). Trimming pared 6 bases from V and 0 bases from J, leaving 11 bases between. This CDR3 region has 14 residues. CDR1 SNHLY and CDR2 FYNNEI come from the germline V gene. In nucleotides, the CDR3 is TGTGCCAGCAGACCAGGGCAAATGAACACTGAAGCTTTCTTT. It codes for CASRPGQMNTEAFF. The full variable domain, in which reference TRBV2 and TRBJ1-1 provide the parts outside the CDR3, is EPEVTQTPSHQVTQMGQEVILRCVPISNHLYFYWYRQILGQKVEFLVSFYNNEISEKSEIFDDQFSVERPDGSNFTLKIRSTKLEDSAMYFCASRPGQMNTEAFFGQGTRLTVV.

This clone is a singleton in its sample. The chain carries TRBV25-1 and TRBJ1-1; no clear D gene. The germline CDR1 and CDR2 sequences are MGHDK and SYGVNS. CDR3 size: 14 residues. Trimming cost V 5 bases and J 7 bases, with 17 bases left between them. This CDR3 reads CASSLIGISGEAFF. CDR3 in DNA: TGTGCCAGCAGTTTAATCGGTATTAGTGGTGAAGCTTTCTTT. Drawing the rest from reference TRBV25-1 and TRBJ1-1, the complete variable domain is EADIYQTPRYLVIGTGKKITLECSQTMGHDKMYWYQQDPGMELHLIHYSYGVNSTEKGDLSSESTVSRIRTEHFPLTLESARPSHTSQYLCASSLIGISGEAFFGQGTRLTVV.